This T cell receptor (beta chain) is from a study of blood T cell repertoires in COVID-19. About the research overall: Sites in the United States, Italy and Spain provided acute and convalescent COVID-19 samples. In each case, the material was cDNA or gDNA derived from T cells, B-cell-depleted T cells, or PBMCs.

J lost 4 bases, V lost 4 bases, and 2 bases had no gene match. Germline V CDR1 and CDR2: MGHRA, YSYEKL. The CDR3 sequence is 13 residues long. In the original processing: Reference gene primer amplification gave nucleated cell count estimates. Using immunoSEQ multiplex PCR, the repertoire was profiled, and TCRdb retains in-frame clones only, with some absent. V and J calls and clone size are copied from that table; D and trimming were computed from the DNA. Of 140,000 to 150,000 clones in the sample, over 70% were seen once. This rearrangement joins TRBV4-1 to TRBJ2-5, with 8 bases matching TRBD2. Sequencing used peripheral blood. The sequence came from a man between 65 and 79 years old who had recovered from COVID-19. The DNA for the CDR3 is TGCGCCAGCAGCCGTCTAGCGGGAGAGACCCAGTACTTC. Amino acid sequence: CASSRLAGETQYF.